This entry lists 14 T cell receptor beta chains sequenced from one sample in a study of CD8+ T cells in alopecia areata listed by TCRdb under 2018. The method was the immunoSEQ multiplex PCR assay. RNA was extracted from all samples and reverse transcribed into cDNA as template for TCR sequencing. TCRdb carries this immuneACCESS record with in-frame sequences only. Its versions omit some clonotypes, under half of them owing to an unresolved V gene in the studies checked, with the rest unexplained. Recorded for this sample are 110,000 or so clones; approximately 63% of them occurred a single time. The ten largest clonotypes hold more than 20% of the sample. Source material: CD8+ T cells sorted from blood. The receptors shown here come from a human donor in good health.

This clone was recorded a few times. The V and J genes are TRBV5-6 and TRBJ2-1, with D possibly TRBD2 on 6 matching bases. With 4 bases removed from V and 1 base from J, the gap between germline ends came to 6 bases. Germline-derived CDR1 and CDR2 are SGHDT and YYEEEE. The CDR3 has 13 amino acids. CDR3 coding DNA: TGTGCCAGCAGCCGGGGGTCCTACAATGAGCAGTTCTTC. Translation gives CASSRGSYNEQFF.

This clone has a handful of counts. This rearrangement joins TRBV14 to TRBJ1-1; D might be TRBD1 (5 bases). The CDR3 is made up of 13 amino acids. The ends were cut back, 4 bases at V and 4 bases at J, with 10 bases in the middle. CDR1 and CDR2 (germline): SGHDN, FVKESK. CDR3 DNA: TGTGCCAGCAGCCTGGGGGGGACCACTGAAGCTTTCTTT. It codes for CASSLGGTTEAFF.

Only one count was recorded for this clone. The genes are TRBV27 and TRBJ1-6; 9 bases agree with TRBD1. Trimming removed 4 bases from V and 11 bases from J; junction bases left unmatched: 3. This CDR3 comprises 13 residues. The germline CDR1 and CDR2 sequences are MNHEY and SMNVEV (reference sequence). CDR3 nucleotide sequence: TGTGCCAGCAGTTCCACAGGGGGCGCACCCCTCCACTTT. Protein: CASSSTGGAPLHF.

The rearrangement uses TRBV28 and TRBJ1-6, with 7 bases that match TRBD1. This CDR3 is 19 amino acids long. The ends lost 1 base at V and 3 bases at J; junction bases unmatched: 12. CDR1 is MDHEN, CDR2 SYDVKM, per germline. CDR3: CASSLSEILTGVYNSPLHF. CDR3 in DNA: TGTGCCAGCAGTTTATCCGAAATCCTTACAGGGGTCTATAATTCACCCCTCCACTTT.

This clone was counted only a few times. The chain combines TRBV7-6 with TRBJ1-4, with TRBD1 matching 7 bases. Losses at the gene ends were 5 bases for V and 5 bases for J; bases not matched to a gene: 11. This CDR3 has 16 residues. Germline CDR1 is SGHVS and CDR2 is FNYEAQ. DNA for the CDR3: TGTGCCAGCAGCGACCCTCCGGGACAGAGCAATGAAAAACTGTTTTTT. Translation gives CASSDPPGQSNEKLFF.

This rearrangement joins TRBV2 to TRBJ1-1, with 8 bases lining up with TRBD1. CDR3 length: 14 amino acids. The V gene end was trimmed by 6 bases and the J gene end by 5 bases; junction bases not matched to a gene: 8. Germline lookup yields CDR1 SNHLY and CDR2 FYNNEI. CDR3 bases: TGTGCCAGCAGACGATACAGGGGGAGGACTGAAGCTTTCTTT. Its translation is CASRRYRGRTEAFF.

CDR3: CASSFSGGPTYNEQFF. The DNA of the CDR3 is TGCGCCAGCAGCTTCAGCGGGGGGCCAACCTACAATGAGCAGTTCTTC. V and J are TRBV5-1 and TRBJ2-1; 9 positions match TRBD2. The CDR3 consists of 16 residues. Trimming cost V 2 bases and J 2 bases; bases outside gene matches: 5. Germline V CDR1 and CDR2: SGHRS, YFSETQ. The variable domain in full, with the rest retrieved from reference TRBV5-1 and TRBJ2-1, is KAGVTQTPRYLIKTRGQQVTLSCSPISGHRSVSWYQQTPGQGLQFLFEYFSETQRNKGNFPGRFSGRQFSNSRSEMNVSTLELGDSALYLCASSFSGGPTYNEQFFGPGTRLTVL.

Only a few counts were recorded for this clone. The chain uses TRBV30 and TRBJ1-5, with a tentative D call TRBD1 (5 bases). The CDR3 totals 15 residues. The V end lost 1 base, the J end lost 3 bases, and 13 bases lay between the germline ends. Germline assignment: CDR1 GTSNPN and CDR2 SVGIG (reference sequence). CDR3 region: CAWSAGTAVNQPQHF. In nucleotides, the CDR3 is TGTGCCTGGAGTGCCGGGACGGCTGTCAATCAGCCCCAGCATTTT.

V gene TRBV15 combines with J gene TRBJ2-5; D may be TRBD1 (5 bases). With 0 bases removed from V and 9 bases from J, the gap between germline ends came to 23 bases. CDR3 size: 17 residues. The germline V gene encodes CDR1 LNHNV and CDR2 YYDKDF (reference sequence). CDR3 nucleotide sequence: TGTGCCACCAGCAGAGATGGAGACAGCGCGGCCATTGAGGCCCAGTACTTC. The encoded protein is CATSRDGDSAAIEAQYF.

The CDR3 bases are TGTGCCAGTAGTCTCCTGAGGGCAGGGGCAGCTTTCTTT. The encoded protein is CASSLLRAGAAFF. The chain joins TRBV19 to TRBJ1-1; D perhaps matches TRBD1 (6 bases). In germline, CDR1 is LNHDA, CDR2 SQIVND (reference sequence). The CDR3 has 13 residues. V lost 5 bases and J lost 10, with 17 bases in between.

The rearrangement uses TRBV11-2 and TRBJ1-1, with D possibly matching TRBD1 (5 bases). V was trimmed by 3 bases and J by 2 bases, leaving 10 bases between them. This CDR3 comprises 14 residues. Germline CDR1 and CDR2: SGHAT and FQNNGV. DNA for the CDR3: TGTGCCAGCAGCTTCGGGGCAGGAAACACTGAAGCTTTCTTT. Amino acid sequence: CASSFGAGNTEAFF. Together with reference TRBV11-2 and TRBJ1-1, the CDR3 gives the full variable domain: EAGVAQSPRYKIIEKRQSVAFWCNPISGHATLYWYQQILGQGPKLLIQFQNNGVVDDSQLPKDRFSAERLKGVDSTLKIQPAKLEDSAVYLCASSFGAGNTEAFFGQGTRLTVV.

The rearrangement uses TRBV28 and TRBJ2-7; D remains ambiguous. The V end lost 8 bases, the J end lost 5 bases, and 16 bases lay between the germline ends. The germline gives CDR1 MDHEN, CDR2 SYDVKM. The CDR3 sequence is 13 residues long. CDR3 region: CASGPPQVDEQYF. The CDR3 DNA sequence: TGTGCCAGCGGTCCCCCTCAGGTCGACGAGCAGTACTTC.

The CDR3 DNA sequence: TGTGCCAGCAGTTCGGGACAGGTGCTGGCCTACGAGCAGTACTTC. Amino acid sequence: CASSSGQVLAYEQYF. V and J are TRBV6-5 and TRBJ2-7; 8 bases are a match to TRBD1. Germline V CDR1 and CDR2: MNHEY, SVGAGI. Losses at the gene ends were 4 bases for V and 2 bases for J; bases not matched to a gene: 7. This CDR3 contains 15 residues.

V usage is TRBV13 and J usage is TRBJ2-1; 10 positions match TRBD1. Germline assignment: CDR1 PRHDT and CDR2 FYEKMQ (reference sequence). With V trimmed by 5 bases and J by 7 bases, 8 bases remained unmatched. The CDR3 runs 15 residues. For the CDR3, the DNA is TGTGCCAGCAGCCAAGGACAGGGGGTCGGGAATGAGCAGTTCTTC. It yields the protein CASSQGQGVGNEQFF. The complete variable domain, with remaining parts taken from reference TRBV13 and TRBJ2-1, reads AAGVIQSPRHLIKEKRETATLKCYPIPRHDTVYWYQQGPGQDPQFLISFYEKMQSDKGSIPDRFSAQQFSDYHSELNMSSLELGDSALYFCASSQGQGVGNEQFFGPGTRLTVL.